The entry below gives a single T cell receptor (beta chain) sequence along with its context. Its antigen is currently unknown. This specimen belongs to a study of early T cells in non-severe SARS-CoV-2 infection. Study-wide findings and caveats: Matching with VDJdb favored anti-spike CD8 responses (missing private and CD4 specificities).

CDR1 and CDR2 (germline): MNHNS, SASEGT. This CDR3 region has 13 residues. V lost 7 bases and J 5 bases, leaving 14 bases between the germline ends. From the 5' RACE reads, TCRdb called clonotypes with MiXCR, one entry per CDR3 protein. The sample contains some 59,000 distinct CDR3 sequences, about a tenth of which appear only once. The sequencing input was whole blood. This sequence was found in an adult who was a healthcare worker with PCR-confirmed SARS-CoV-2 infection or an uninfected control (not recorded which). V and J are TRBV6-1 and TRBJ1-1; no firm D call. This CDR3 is CASTIEGGTEAFF. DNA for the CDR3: TGTGCCAGCACTATAGAGGGAGGGACTGAAGCTTTCTTT.